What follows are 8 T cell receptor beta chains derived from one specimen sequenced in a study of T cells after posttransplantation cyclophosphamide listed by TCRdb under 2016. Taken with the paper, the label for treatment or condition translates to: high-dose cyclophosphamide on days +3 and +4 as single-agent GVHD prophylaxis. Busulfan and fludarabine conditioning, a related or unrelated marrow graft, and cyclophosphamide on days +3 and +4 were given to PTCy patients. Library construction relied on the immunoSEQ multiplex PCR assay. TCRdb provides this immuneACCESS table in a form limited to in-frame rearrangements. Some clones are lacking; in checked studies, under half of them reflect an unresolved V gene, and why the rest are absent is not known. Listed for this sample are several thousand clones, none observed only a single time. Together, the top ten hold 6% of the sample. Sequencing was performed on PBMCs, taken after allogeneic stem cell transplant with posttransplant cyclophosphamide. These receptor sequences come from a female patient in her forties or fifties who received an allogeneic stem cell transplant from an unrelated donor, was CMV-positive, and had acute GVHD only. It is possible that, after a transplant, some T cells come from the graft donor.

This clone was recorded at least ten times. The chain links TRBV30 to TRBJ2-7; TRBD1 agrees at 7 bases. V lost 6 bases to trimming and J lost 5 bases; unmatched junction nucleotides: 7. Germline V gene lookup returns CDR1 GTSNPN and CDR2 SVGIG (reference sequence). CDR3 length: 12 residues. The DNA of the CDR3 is TGTGCCTGTCGGACAGGAATCAACGAGCAGTACTTC. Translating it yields CACRTGINEQYF.

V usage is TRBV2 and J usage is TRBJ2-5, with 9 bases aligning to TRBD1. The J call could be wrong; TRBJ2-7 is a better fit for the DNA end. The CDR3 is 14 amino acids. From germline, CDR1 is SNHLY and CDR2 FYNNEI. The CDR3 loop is CASSETGTGYEQYF. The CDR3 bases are TGTGCCAGCAGTGAAACTGGGACAGGGTACGAGCAGTACTTC.

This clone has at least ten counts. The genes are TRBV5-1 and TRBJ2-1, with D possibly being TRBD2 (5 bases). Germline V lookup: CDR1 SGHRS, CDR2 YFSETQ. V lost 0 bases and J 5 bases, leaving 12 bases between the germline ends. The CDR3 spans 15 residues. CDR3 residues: CASSLEPGVHNEQFF. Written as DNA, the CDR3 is TGCGCCAGCAGCTTGGAACCCGGGGTCCACAATGAGCAGTTCTTC. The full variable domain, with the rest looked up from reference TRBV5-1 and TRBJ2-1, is KAGVTQTPRYLIKTRGQQVTLSCSPISGHRSVSWYQQTPGQGLQFLFEYFSETQRNKGNFPGRFSGRQFSNSRSEMNVSTLELGDSALYLCASSLEPGVHNEQFFGPGTRLTVL.

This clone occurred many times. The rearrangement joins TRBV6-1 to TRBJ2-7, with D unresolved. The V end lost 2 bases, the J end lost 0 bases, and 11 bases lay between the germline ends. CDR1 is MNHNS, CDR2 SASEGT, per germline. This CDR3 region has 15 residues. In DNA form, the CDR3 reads TGTGCCAGCAGTGAAAGCCAGGCCCGCTCCTACGAGCAGTACTTC. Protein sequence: CASSESQARSYEQYF.

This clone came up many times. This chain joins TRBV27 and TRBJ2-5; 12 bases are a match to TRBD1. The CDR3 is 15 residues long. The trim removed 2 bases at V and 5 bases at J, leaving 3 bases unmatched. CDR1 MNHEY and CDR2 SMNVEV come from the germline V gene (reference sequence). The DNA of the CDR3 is TGTGCCAGCAGTTTAGGGACAGGGGGCCGGGAGACCCAGTACTTC. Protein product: CASSLGTGGRETQYF.

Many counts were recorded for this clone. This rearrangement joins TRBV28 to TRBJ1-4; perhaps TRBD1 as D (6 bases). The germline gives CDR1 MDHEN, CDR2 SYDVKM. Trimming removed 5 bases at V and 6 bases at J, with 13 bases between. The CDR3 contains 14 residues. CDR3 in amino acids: CASSLQGGDEKLFF. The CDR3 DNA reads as TGTGCCAGCAGTCTACAGGGAGGGGATGAAAAACTGTTTTTT.

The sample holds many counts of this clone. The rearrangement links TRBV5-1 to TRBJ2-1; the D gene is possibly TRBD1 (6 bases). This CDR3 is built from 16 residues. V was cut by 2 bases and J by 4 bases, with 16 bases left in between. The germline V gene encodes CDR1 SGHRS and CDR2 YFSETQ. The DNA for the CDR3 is TGCGCCAGCAGCTTCCTAAGTACGACAGGTTACAATGAGCAGTTCTTC. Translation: CASSFLSTTGYNEQFF.

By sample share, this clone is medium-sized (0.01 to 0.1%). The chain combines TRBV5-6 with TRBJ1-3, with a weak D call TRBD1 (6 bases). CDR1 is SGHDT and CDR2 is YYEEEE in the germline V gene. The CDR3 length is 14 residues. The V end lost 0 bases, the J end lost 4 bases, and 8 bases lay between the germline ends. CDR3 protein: CASSLEGTGNTIYF. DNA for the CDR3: TGTGCCAGCAGCTTGGAGGGGACAGGAAACACCATATATTTT.